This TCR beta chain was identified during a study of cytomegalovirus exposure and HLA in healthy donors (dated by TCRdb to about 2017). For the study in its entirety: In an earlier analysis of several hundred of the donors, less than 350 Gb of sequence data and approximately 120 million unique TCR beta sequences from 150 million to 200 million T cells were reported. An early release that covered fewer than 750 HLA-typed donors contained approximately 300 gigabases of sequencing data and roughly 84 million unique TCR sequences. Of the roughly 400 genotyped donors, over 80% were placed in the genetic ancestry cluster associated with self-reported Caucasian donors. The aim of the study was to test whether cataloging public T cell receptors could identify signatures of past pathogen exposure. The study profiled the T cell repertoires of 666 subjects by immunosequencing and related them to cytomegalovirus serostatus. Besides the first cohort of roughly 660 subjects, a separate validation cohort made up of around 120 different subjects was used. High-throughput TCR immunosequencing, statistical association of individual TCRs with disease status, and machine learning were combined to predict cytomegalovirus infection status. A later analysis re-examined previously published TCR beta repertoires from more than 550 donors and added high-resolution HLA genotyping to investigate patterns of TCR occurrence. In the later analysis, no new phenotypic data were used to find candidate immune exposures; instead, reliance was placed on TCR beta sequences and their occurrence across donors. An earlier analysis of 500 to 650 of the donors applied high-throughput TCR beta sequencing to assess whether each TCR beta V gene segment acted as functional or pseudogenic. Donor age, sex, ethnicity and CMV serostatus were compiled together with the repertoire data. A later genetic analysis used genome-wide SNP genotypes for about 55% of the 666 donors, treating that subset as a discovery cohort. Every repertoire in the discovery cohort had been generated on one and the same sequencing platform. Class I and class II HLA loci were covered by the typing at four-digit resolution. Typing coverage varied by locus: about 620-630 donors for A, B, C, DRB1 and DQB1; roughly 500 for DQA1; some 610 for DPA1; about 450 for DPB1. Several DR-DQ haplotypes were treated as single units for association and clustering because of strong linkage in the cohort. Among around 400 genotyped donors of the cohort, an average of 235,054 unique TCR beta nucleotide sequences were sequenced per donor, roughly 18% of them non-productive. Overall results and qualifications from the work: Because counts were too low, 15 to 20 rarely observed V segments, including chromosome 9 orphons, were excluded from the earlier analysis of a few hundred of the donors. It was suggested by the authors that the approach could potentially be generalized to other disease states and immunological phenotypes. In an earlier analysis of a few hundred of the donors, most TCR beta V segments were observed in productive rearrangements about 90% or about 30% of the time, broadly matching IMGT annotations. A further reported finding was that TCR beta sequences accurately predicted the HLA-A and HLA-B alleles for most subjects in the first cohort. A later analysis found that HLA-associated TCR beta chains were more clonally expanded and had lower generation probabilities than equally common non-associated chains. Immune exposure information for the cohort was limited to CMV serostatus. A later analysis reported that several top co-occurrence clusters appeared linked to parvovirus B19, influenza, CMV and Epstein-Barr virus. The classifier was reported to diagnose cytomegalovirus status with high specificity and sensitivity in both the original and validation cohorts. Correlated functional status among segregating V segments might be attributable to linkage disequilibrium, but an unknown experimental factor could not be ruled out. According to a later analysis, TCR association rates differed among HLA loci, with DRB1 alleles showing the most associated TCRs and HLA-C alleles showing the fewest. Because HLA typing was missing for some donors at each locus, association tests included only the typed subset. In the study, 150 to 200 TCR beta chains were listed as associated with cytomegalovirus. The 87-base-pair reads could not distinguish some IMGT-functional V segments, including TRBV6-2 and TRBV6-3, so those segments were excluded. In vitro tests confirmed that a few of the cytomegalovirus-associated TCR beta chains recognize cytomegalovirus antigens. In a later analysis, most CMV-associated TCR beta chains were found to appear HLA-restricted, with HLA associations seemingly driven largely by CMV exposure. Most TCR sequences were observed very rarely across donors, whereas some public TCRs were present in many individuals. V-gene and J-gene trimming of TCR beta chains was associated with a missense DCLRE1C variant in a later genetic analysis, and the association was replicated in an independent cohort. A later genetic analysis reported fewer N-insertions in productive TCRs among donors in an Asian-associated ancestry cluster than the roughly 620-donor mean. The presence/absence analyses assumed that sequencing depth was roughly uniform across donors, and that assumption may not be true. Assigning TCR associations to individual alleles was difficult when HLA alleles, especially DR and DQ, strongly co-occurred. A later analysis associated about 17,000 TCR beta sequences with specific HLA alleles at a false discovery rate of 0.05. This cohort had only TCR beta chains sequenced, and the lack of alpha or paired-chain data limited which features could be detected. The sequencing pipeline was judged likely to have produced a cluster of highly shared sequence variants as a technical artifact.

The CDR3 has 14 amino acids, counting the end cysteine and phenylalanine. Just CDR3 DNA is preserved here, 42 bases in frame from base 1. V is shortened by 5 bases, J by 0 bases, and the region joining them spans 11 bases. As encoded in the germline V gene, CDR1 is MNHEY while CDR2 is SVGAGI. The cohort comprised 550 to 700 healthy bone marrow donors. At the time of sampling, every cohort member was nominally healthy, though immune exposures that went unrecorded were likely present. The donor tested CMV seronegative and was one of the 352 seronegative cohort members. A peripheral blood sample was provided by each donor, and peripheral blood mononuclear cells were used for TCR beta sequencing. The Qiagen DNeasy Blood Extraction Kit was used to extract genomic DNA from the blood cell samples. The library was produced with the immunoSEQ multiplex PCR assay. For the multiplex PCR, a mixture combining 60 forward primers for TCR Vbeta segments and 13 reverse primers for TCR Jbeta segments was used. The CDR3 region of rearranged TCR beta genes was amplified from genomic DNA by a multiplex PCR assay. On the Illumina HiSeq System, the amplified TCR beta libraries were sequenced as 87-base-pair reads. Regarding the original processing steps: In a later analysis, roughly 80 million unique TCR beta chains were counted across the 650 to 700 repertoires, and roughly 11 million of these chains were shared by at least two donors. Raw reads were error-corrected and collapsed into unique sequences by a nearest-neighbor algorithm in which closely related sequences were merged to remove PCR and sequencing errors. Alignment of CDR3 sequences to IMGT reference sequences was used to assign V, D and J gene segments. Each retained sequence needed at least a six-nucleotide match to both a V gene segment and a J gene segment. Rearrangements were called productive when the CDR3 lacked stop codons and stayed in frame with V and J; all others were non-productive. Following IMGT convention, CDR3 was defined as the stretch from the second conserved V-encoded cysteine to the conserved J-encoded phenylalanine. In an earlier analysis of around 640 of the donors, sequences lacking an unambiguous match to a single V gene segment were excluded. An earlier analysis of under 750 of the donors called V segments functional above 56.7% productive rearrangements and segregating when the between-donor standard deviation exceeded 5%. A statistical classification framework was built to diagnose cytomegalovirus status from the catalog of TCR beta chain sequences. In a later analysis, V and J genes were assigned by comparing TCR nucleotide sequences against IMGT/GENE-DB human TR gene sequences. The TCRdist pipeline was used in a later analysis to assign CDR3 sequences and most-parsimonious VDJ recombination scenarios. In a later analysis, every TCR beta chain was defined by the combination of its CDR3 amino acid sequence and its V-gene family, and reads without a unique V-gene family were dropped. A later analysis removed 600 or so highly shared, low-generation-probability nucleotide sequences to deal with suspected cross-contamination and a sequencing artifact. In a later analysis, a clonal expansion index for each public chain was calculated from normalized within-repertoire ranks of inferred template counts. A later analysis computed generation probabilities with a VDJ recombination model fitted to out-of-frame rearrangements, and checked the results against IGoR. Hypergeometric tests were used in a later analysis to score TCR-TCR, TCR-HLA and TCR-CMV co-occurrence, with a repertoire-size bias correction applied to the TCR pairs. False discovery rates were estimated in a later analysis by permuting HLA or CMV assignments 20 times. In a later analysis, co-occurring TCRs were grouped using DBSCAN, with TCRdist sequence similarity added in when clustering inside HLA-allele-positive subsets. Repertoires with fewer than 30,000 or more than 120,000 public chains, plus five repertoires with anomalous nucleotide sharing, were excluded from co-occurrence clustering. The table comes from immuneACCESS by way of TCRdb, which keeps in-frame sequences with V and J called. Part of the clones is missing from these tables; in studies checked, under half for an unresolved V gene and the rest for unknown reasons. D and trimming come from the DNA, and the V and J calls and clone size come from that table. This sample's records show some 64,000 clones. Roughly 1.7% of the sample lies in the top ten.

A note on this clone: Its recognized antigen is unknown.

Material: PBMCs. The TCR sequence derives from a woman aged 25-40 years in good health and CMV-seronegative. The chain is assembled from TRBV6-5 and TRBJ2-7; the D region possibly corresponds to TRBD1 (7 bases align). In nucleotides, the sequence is TGTGCCAGCAGTGGAGGGGACAGCTCCTACGAGCAGTACTTC. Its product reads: CASSGGDSSYEQYF.